This T cell receptor (beta chain) was retrieved from a study of tumor and adjacent non-tumor tissue in lung cancer. Study overall: Each sample yielded a few million productive TCRbeta reads on average.

The V and J ends lost 1 base and 0 bases respectively, with 13 bases between them. This CDR3 is 16 amino acids long. Germline CDR1 is MDHEN and CDR2 is SYDVKM. No cell sorting was done before RNA was extracted from the tissue. TCRbeta libraries were built with three rounds of nested PCR, modified from ARM-PCR. TCRdb analysed the multiplex PCR reads with MiXCR anew, one entry per CDR3 protein. The sample lists about 200,000 distinct CDR3 sequences, around 70% occurring once. Sequences were obtained from lung tumor tissue. This sequence joins TRBV28 and TRBJ2-7; D gene unclear. This sequence was found in a man in his 60s with non-small cell lung cancer. The CDR3 sequence: CASSLYKGLISYEQYF. The CDR3 nucleotides read TGTGCCAGCAGTTTATATAAGGGTCTTATCTCCTACGAGCAGTACTTC.